The following is a T cell receptor beta chain sequence with its context. The antigen it recognizes is unknown. No base quality values were provided; no much bigger clone lies one nucleotide off. This sample was included in a study of blood T cells in healthy people across ages (dated by TCRdb to between 2014 and 2017). For context, the study as a whole: In model experiments, template switching captured about one uniquely barcoded TCR beta cDNA molecule for every two T cells. Age-related changes in TCR beta repertoire diversity were measured in the study by deep sequencing normalized with unique cDNA molecular identifiers. The donors were split into four age groups: young (average around 15 years), middle-aged (roughly 42), aged (approximately 60) and long-lived (approximately 80). To avoid experimental bias, donors of different ages were distributed randomly across sequencing lanes. Two additional independent replicas of 1 million unique cDNA reads from the same blood draw were analyzed for two donors (one aged 18 to 30 and one aged 80 or older).

Donors were around 37 systemically healthy Caucasian individuals from Russia aged roughly 6 to 95 years. Each donor gave about 11 milliliters of peripheral blood, drawn into EDTA-treated Vacutainer tubes. Ficoll-Paque density-gradient centrifugation was used to isolate PBMCs, with at least 7 million obtained per sample. Trizol reagent was used to extract total RNA from PBMCs, with at least 6 micrograms per sample. For every donor, an aliquot of PBMCs went through flow cytometry to measure the percentages of naive CD45RAhigh/CD27high T cells. Taken from the germline V gene, the CDR1 and CDR2 loops are LGHNA and YSLEER. V was cut back by 0 bases and J by 3 bases, leaving a gap of 9 bases between them. The CDR3, cysteine through phenylalanine, is 15 amino acids long. The kept DNA is CDR3 alone, 45 bases in frame from the first base. Receptor libraries were prepared by 5' RACE. Sequencing instrument: Illumina HiSeq 2500. The second PCR ran for roughly 6 to 11 cycles and used a J-beta primer mix along with a sample-barcoded 5' primer. Each TCR beta cDNA molecule received a unique molecular identifier from a template-switch 5' adaptor carrying 12 random nucleotides. Each sample yielded at least 3 million CDR3-containing paired-end reads. First-strand cDNA synthesis was performed from all RNA using the Mint cDNA synthesis kit, with priming by a TRBC-specific oligonucleotide. After uracil-DNA glycosylase treatment, a first 18-cycle PCR used universal primers M1SS and BC2_uni_R on all cDNA. As for the original processing: Each sample was normalized by randomly selecting 1 million high-quality reads, each carrying a distinct molecular identifier. Reads sharing molecular identifiers were discarded rather than binned into consensus sequences. MiTCR, with a Q25 quality threshold and the strictest error-elimination algorithm, was used for CDR3 identification, clonotype clustering and error correction. Lower-bound total TCR beta diversity was estimated with a nonparametric unseen species model using Euler transformation. TCRdb took the public reads, trimmed them with fastp at Q25, ran MiXCR for clone calling and kept in-frame beta chains. Every distinct CDR3 protein forms one entry, paired with its most common genes and DNA. TCRdb's processing, not the authors' own work, is the source of the V and J calls. The sample table contains some 1,500,000 distinct CDR3 sequences; only one count was recorded for roughly two fifths of them. The ten largest clones capture under 5% of the sample.

Points the paper makes about the study in general: Conclusive comparison of naive and antigen-experienced compartments was prevented by the profiling of bulk unsorted PBMCs. Compared with the aged group, the long-lived group had more naive CD4+ T cells, fewer expanded clones and increased TCR diversity, a pattern suggesting age selection. Estimates of total diversity from one million sequenced T cells were regarded as lower bounds and underestimates. Because donor CMV infection status was unknown, age-related changes in expanded clonotypes were potentially confounded. Observed TCR beta diversity per million T cells fell roughly linearly with age, and a significant reduction was already apparent by age roughly 40. Observed TCR beta diversity correlated strongly with the percentage of naive T cells measured by flow cytometry.

What was sequenced was blood. In this chain, TRBV4-3 is recombined with TRBJ2-1, with no confidently assigned D gene. This receptor was obtained from a woman aged 18-29 years in good health. At the DNA level, the sequence is TGCGCCAGCAGCCAAGATGCGTACATCTACAATGAGCAGTTCTTC. Its coded protein is CASSQDAYIYNEQFF.